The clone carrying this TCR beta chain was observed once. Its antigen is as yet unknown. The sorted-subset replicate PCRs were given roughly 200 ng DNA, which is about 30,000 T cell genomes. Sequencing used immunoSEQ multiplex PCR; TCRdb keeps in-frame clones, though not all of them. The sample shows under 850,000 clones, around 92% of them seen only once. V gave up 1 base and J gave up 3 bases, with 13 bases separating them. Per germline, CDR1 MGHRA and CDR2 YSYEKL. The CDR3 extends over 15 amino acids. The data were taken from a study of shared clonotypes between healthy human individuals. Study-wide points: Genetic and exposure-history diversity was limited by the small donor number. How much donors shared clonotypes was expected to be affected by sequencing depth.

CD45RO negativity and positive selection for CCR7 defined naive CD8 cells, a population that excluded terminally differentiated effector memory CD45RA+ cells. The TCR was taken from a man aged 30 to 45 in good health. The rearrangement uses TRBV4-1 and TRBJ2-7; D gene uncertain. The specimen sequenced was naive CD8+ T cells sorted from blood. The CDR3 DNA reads TGCGCCAGCAGCCAAGCCGACGCCCTCGGCTACGAGCAGTACTTC. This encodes CASSQADALGYEQYF.